A selection of T cell receptor beta chains follows, all from one sample in a study of cytomegalovirus exposure and HLA in healthy donors. Profiled with immunoSEQ multiplex PCR; TCRdb holds only in-frame clones, not every one. There are some 200,000 clones in the sample; roughly 87% occur only once, and around 0.25% lies in the top ten. Sequencing input: PBMCs. Receptors were obtained from a girl under two years old in good health and CMV-seronegative. CDR3s include the opening cysteine and the closing phenylalanine or tryptophan. The order of the fields is clone size, V gene, D gene, J gene, CDR3 DNA, CDR3 protein. The D gene is left open where the match is weak. Rows give clone size only sometimes, using once, few, many, or a class for an expanded clone.

-,TRBV27,-,TRBJ1-5,TGTGCCAGCAGTTTAGCCCTAAATCAGCCCCAGCATTTT,CASSLALNQPQHF
-,TRBV9,TRBD1,TRBJ1-5,TGTGCCAGCAGCCCGCAGGGGGCAGGTCAGCCCCAGCATTTT,CASSPQGAGQPQHF
-,TRBV11-2,-,TRBJ2-3,TGTGCCAGCAGCTTACTAGTGGCAGATACGCAGTATTTT,CASSLLVADTQYF
-,TRBV6-1,-,TRBJ1-6,TGTGCCAGCACCCGGACAGAGAATTCACCCCTCCACTTT,CASTRTENSPLHF
-,TRBV21-1,-,TRBJ1-2,TGTGCCAGCAGCAAAGTTAGCAGGGGGCACGGCGGCTACACCTTC,CASSKVSRGHGGYTF
-,TRBV5-1,TRBD1,TRBJ2-1,TGCGCCAGCAGCTTGGCTCCGGGACAGGCCTACAATGAGCAGTTCTTC,CASSLAPGQAYNEQFF
-,TRBV6-5,-,TRBJ2-2,TGTGCCAGCAGTTACTCGCGGGAGGAGCTGTTTTTT,CASSYSREELFF
-,TRBV7-6,-,TRBJ1-4,TGTGCCAGCAGCCTACCGTGGGGGGGCAAGGATAATGAAAAACTGTTTTTT,CASSLPWGGKDNEKLFF
once,TRBV4-2,TRBD2,TRBJ2-3,TGTGCCAGCAGCCAAGGGACTAGCGGGCGGTATAGCACAGATACGCAGTATTTT,CASSQGTSGRYSTDTQYF
-,TRBV4-1,-,TRBJ2-7,TGCGCCAGCAGCCAAGCGGGACTCGACCCCCTGGACGAGCAGTACTTC,CASSQAGLDPLDEQYF
-,TRBV27,-,TRBJ2-7,TGTGCCAGCAGTTTCGCGGGGGCCTCCTACGAGCAGTACTTC,CASSFAGASYEQYF